What follows are 15 T cell receptor beta chains derived from one specimen sequenced in a study of TIL therapy for anti-PD-1-resistant metastatic lung cancer (dated by TCRdb to 2020 to 2022). Using bias-controlled multiplex PCR with the immunoSEQ v3 hsTCRB kit, the TCR beta CDR3 regions were amplified from genomic DNA. This immuneACCESS table, as held by TCRdb, lists in-frame sequences with V and J called but not all clones. Of the missing ones, under half trace to an unresolved V gene in checked studies; the others have no known cause. In all, the sample holds around 50,000 clones, and less than 75% of those were seen once. Of the sample, about 2% falls within the top ten clones. According to the study, the label for this sample's time point signals: pre-treatment sample, taken before nivolumab and TIL therapy. The sample was blood, taken at baseline. The source of these receptors is a person between 25 and 80 years old with non-small cell lung cancer.

The genes are TRBV6-5 and TRBJ2-7; TRBD2 matches 11 bases. The V gene's germline CDR1 is MNHEY and CDR2 SVGAGI. The CDR3 loop spans 15 amino acids. The V and J ends lost 5 bases and 4 bases, in that order; junction bases with no gene match: 7. The CDR3 DNA is TGTGCCAGCAGTACTGGACTAGCGGGCGCATACGAGCAGTACTTC. This sequence encodes CASSTGLAGAYEQYF.

This clone was observed many times. The genes are TRBV5-1 and TRBJ1-6, with D unresolved. From germline, CDR1 is SGHRS and CDR2 YFSETQ. V lost 0 bases and J lost 8, with 12 bases in between. The CDR3 length is 15 residues. The CDR3: CASSLGDPTHSPLHF. CDR3 nucleotide sequence: TGCGCCAGCAGCTTGGGGGATCCGACCCATTCACCCCTCCACTTT.

The rearrangement joins TRBV7-9 to TRBJ2-7; D gene uncertain. The V end lost 3 bases, the J end lost 5 bases, and 17 bases lay between the germline ends. CDR3 size: 15 residues. The V gene's germline CDR1 is SEHNR and CDR2 FQNEAQ (reference sequence). In DNA form, the CDR3 reads TGTGCCAGCAGCTTTTTCGGGTTGCAAATTGACGAGCAGTACTTC. It encodes CASSFFGLQIDEQYF.

CDR3 nucleotides: TGTGCCAGCAGCTTAATAGCTAGCGGGGGTGCGGCAAACTACAATGAGCAGTTCTTC. Its protein is CASSLIASGGAANYNEQFF. The chain combines TRBV7-8 with TRBJ2-1; 10 bases match TRBD2. Germline V gene data show CDR1 as SGHVS and CDR2 as FQNEAQ. This CDR3 is 19 amino acids long. Unmatched junction bases numbered 13, after V lost 2 bases and J lost 3 bases.

This clone has more than one count but fewer than ten. V gene TRBV5-1 combines with J gene TRBJ2-2; D not resolved. The V end lost 2 bases, the J end lost 7 bases, and 18 bases lay between the germline ends. CDR1 SGHRS and CDR2 YFSETQ come from the germline V gene. This CDR3 region has 16 residues. The CDR3 DNA sequence: TGCGCCAGCAGCTTTGGGCCGATATCGGGTGGCGGGGAGCTGTTTTTT. Its translation: CASSFGPISGGGELFF. The full variable domain, with the rest looked up from reference TRBV5-1 and TRBJ2-2, is KAGVTQTPRYLIKTRGQQVTLSCSPISGHRSVSWYQQTPGQGLQFLFEYFSETQRNKGNFPGRFSGRQFSNSRSEMNVSTLELGDSALYLCASSFGPISGGGELFFGEGSRLTVL.

The table lists this clone with a count of one. The V call is TRBV5-1, the J call TRBJ1-4; TRBD1 is a possible D gene (5 bases). The CDR3 is made up of 13 amino acids. Trimming stripped 0 bases from V and 5 bases from J, with 5 bases between. Germline assignment: CDR1 SGHRS and CDR2 YFSETQ. The CDR3 DNA is TGCGCCAGCAGCTTGGACAGGAATGAAAAACTGTTTTTT. Translation gives CASSLDRNEKLFF.

The V call is TRBV7-2, the J call TRBJ2-3; the D gene is possibly TRBD2 (5 bases). The CDR3 is 15 residues long. The germline V gene has CDR1 SGHTA and CDR2 FQGNSA. The V end was cut by 1 base, the J end by 8 bases, with 16 bases between. The CDR3 is CASSLDPGWLVTQYF. CDR3 DNA: TGTGCCAGCAGCTTAGATCCGGGGTGGCTGGTTACGCAGTATTTT. The variable domain in full, completed from reference TRBV7-2 and TRBJ2-3, reads GAGVSQSPSNKVTEKGKDVELRCDPISGHTALYWYRQSLGQGLEFLIYFQGNSAPDKSGLPSDRFSAERTGGSVSTLTIQRTQQEDSAVYLCASSLDPGWLVTQYFGPGTRLTVL.

J is TRBJ2-3 and V is TRBV7-2; no clear D gene. The CDR3 totals 13 residues. Germline CDR1 is SGHTA and CDR2 is FQGNSA. Trimming pared 4 bases from V and 7 bases from J, leaving 12 bases between. CDR3: CASSYIARNTQYF. CDR3 DNA sequence: TGTGCCAGCAGCTATATAGCTAGGAATACGCAGTATTTT.

V gene TRBV7-8 combines with J gene TRBJ1-3, with 9 positions matching TRBD1. The CDR3 runs 15 residues. Unmatched junction bases numbered 5, after V lost 4 bases and J lost 4 bases. CDR1 is SGHVS, CDR2 FQNEAQ, per germline. CDR3 DNA: TGTGCCAGCAGCTCCCGGGACAGGGAAGGAAACACCATATATTTT. This sequence encodes CASSSRDREGNTIYF. Based on the CDR3 plus reference TRBV7-8 and TRBJ1-3, the full variable domain is GAGVSQSPRYKVAKRGQDVALRCDPISGHVSLFWYQQALGQGPEFLTYFQNEAQLDKSGLPSDRFFAERPEGSVSTLKIQRTQQEDSAVYLCASSSRDREGNTIYFGEGSWLTVV.

J is TRBJ1-5 and V is TRBV7-9; 7 nucleotides match TRBD1. The CDR3 extends over 18 amino acids. Germline CDR1 is SEHNR and CDR2 is FQNEAQ (reference sequence). V shed 1 base and J 3 bases; nucleotides not matched to a gene: 12. The CDR3 spells CASSLVHAGTDPNQPQHF. Written as DNA, the CDR3 is TGTGCCAGCAGCTTAGTACACGCCGGGACAGATCCCAATCAGCCCCAGCATTTT.

CDR3 residues: CASSLPRGRGNEKLFF. The CDR3 DNA follows: TGTGCCAGCAGTTTACCCCGGGGGCGGGGTAATGAAAAACTGTTTTTT. The chain links TRBV27 to TRBJ1-4; TRBD1 is a possible D gene (6 bases). The ends were cut back, 2 bases at V and 4 bases at J, with 14 bases in the middle. This CDR3 spans 16 amino acids. Germline-derived CDR1 and CDR2 are MNHEY and SMNVEV (reference sequence).

This clone was seen a handful of times. The chain couples TRBV11-3 to TRBJ2-5; D unclear. The germline V gene has CDR1 SGHNT and CDR2 YENEEA. The V gene lost 3 bases and the J gene lost 4 bases, with 9 bases spanning the gap. This CDR3 spans 13 amino acids. The CDR3 loop is CASSFPWRETQYF. The CDR3 DNA reads TGTGCCAGCAGCTTCCCCTGGAGAGAGACCCAGTACTTC.

J is TRBJ2-1 and V is TRBV5-1; TRBD1 aligns across 8 bases. Germline loops: CDR1 SGHRS, CDR2 YFSETQ. Trimming removed 4 bases from V and 4 bases from J; junction bases left unmatched: 10. The CDR3 has 16 residues. CDR3 region: CASSPRTGQKYNEQFF. As DNA, the CDR3 is TGCGCCAGCAGCCCCAGGACAGGGCAAAAGTACAATGAGCAGTTCTTC. The variable domain in full, with the rest retrieved from reference TRBV5-1 and TRBJ2-1, is KAGVTQTPRYLIKTRGQQVTLSCSPISGHRSVSWYQQTPGQGLQFLFEYFSETQRNKGNFPGRFSGRQFSNSRSEMNVSTLELGDSALYLCASSPRTGQKYNEQFFGPGTRLTVL.

V usage is TRBV6-5 and J usage is TRBJ2-3; no firm D call. The CDR3 is made up of 15 amino acids. The ends were cut back, 0 bases at V and 1 base at J, with 8 bases in the middle. Germline assignment: CDR1 MNHEY and CDR2 SVGAGI. DNA of the CDR3: TGTGCCAGCAGTTACTCCCAGGTTCGCACAGATACGCAGTATTTT. It is translated as CASSYSQVRTDTQYF.

The genes are TRBV28 and TRBJ2-5, with 10 bases matching TRBD1. CDR1 and CDR2 (germline): MDHEN, SYDVKM. V dropped 11 bases and J dropped 1; count of bases not matched to a gene: 7. This CDR3 has 14 residues. CDR3 loop: CAVQGQGSQETQYF. CDR3 sequence (DNA): TGTGCCGTCCAGGGACAGGGGAGCCAAGAGACCCAGTACTTC.